A single sample is the source of the 21 T cell receptor beta chains below, sequenced in a study of shared clonotypes between healthy human individuals. The data were produced by immunoSEQ multiplex PCR, yet TCRdb's version contains in-frame clones alone and is incomplete. The sample lists roughly 1,500,000 clones, about 98.5% seen once, with roughly 0.35% in the top ten. The sequenced sample consisted of naive CD4+ T cells sorted from blood. The subset denotes: CD45RA+ positively selected. These receptors came from a young man in good health.

J is TRBJ1-5 and V is TRBV10-2, with 7 bases lining up with TRBD1. The CDR3 has 14 residues. Unmatched junction bases numbered 5, after V lost 4 bases and J lost 5 bases. From germline, CDR1 is WSHSY and CDR2 SAAADI. The DNA for the CDR3 is TGCGCCAGCAGTGGACAGGGACTCGATCAGCCCCAGCATTTT. Translated, it gives CASSGQGLDQPQHF.

The chain has TRBV10-1 and TRBJ2-7, with 9 bases fitting TRBD2. V trimming: 0 bases; J trimming: 4 bases; junction bases outside the gene matches: 16. The germline V gene encodes CDR1 WNHNN and CDR2 SYGVQD (reference sequence). This CDR3 has 19 residues. CDR3 sequence (DNA): TGCGCCAGCAGTGAGTCGATTCCGGGACTAGCAGGTTTACCGTACGAGCAGTACTTC. Translation: CASSESIPGLAGLPYEQYF.

The chain recombines TRBV19 with TRBJ2-2; 14 bases map to TRBD2. V gave up 5 bases and J gave up 4 bases; unmatched junction bases: 21. Germline lookup yields CDR1 LNHDA and CDR2 SQIVND (reference sequence). The CDR3 is made up of 22 amino acids. DNA of the CDR3: TGTGCCAGTAGTTTCTACCGGCCCGGGACTAGCGGGAGCGCGGTGGGCACCGGGGAGCTGTTTTTT. Protein product: CASSFYRPGTSGSAVGTGELFF.

This chain uses TRBV11-3 with TRBJ1-1; no reliable D call. There are 13 residues in the CDR3. Trimming pared 0 bases from V and 4 bases from J, leaving 6 bases between. Germline values: CDR1 SGHNT, CDR2 YENEEA. The CDR3 DNA follows: TGTGCCAGCAGCTTAGATCGGGGCACTGAAGCTTTCTTT. Translation: CASSLDRGTEAFF.

This clone showed up just once. Within the sample, other DNA sequences also encode this same CDR3. CDR3 nucleotides: TGTGCCAGCAGCCCGGAAGGCTACGAGCAGTACTTC. Translating gives CASSPEGYEQYF. The gene calls are TRBV7-9 and TRBJ2-7; D not certain. This CDR3 is 12 amino acids long. The V and J ends lost 5 bases and 3 bases respectively, with 8 bases between them. Germline V gives CDR1 SEHNR, CDR2 FQNEAQ (reference sequence).

This clone was seen only once. The chain uses TRBV28 and TRBJ2-2; 10 bases are a match to TRBD2. J lost 5 bases, V lost 3 bases, and 3 bases had no gene match. The CDR3 runs to 15 residues. Germline assignment: CDR1 MDHEN and CDR2 SYDVKM. DNA for the CDR3: TGTGCCAGCAGTTTGGGAGCGGGAGGGACCGGGGAGCTGTTTTTT. Translated, it gives CASSLGAGGTGELFF.

CDR3: CASSNSGSTDTQYF. CDR3 coding DNA: TGTGCCAGCAGCAATAGCGGGAGCACAGATACGCAGTATTTT. The V call is TRBV13, the J call TRBJ2-3; 7 bases align to TRBD2. After removal of 5 bases from V and 0 bases from J, the junction contained 2 bases not matched to a gene. The CDR3 is 14 residues long. The germline V gene has CDR1 PRHDT and CDR2 FYEKMQ (reference sequence). Supplemented by reference TRBV13 and TRBJ2-3, the full variable domain reads AAGVIQSPRHLIKEKRETATLKCYPIPRHDTVYWYQQGPGQDPQFLISFYEKMQSDKGSIPDRFSAQQFSDYHSELNMSSLELGDSALYFCASSNSGSTDTQYFGPGTRLTVL.

The V and J genes are TRBV30 and TRBJ2-1; D is unclear. The CDR3 spans 12 residues. Germline loops: CDR1 GTSNPN, CDR2 SVGIG (reference sequence). Trimming removed 1 base at V and 9 bases at J, with 10 bases between. This CDR3 is CAWSGRMREQFF. In nucleotides, the CDR3 is TGTGCCTGGAGTGGAAGGATGCGTGAGCAGTTCTTC.

This sequence joins TRBV11-2 and TRBJ1-4; D may be TRBD1 (5 bases). The CDR3 has 15 residues. Germline assignment: CDR1 SGHAT and CDR2 FQNNGV. The ends were cut back, 5 bases at V and 4 bases at J, with 14 bases in the middle. CDR3 DNA sequence: TGTGCCAGCAGCCCTACAGGTCTACTTAATGAAAAACTGTTTTTT. Protein sequence: CASSPTGLLNEKLFF.

The genes are TRBV2 and TRBJ2-2; D is unclear. Trimming shortened V by 7 bases and J by 8 bases, and 14 bases separated the two germline ends. Germline CDR1 SNHLY, CDR2 FYNNEI. The CDR3 has 13 residues. CDR3 coding DNA: TGTGCCAGCAATGAGACCCCGATAGGGGAGCTGTTTTTT. Encoded protein: CASNETPIGELFF. The full variable domain, with the rest looked up from reference TRBV2 and TRBJ2-2, is EPEVTQTPSHQVTQMGQEVILRCVPISNHLYFYWYRQILGQKVEFLVSFYNNEISEKSEIFDDQFSVERPDGSNFTLKIRSTKLEDSAMYFCASNETPIGELFFGEGSRLTVL.

The chain couples TRBV19 to TRBJ2-7; either TRBD1 or TRBD2 may supply D (5 bases each). There are 13 residues in the CDR3. Trimming took off 3 bases at V and 5 bases at J, with 11 bases between the two ends. Germline V lookup: CDR1 LNHDA, CDR2 SQIVND (reference sequence). Here the CDR3 reads CASSIRGPDEQYF. The CDR3 bases are TGTGCCAGTAGTATCCGGGGCCCGGACGAGCAGTACTTC.

The V gene is TRBV7-9, the J gene TRBJ2-7; 7 positions agree with TRBD2. Germline V CDR1 and CDR2: SEHNR, FQNEAQ (reference sequence). This CDR3 spans 19 amino acids. The J segment lost 3 bases and the V segment lost 5 bases, leaving 22 bases of the junction unmatched. The CDR3 here is CASSPTAWEGREVYYEQYF. The CDR3 DNA is TGTGCCAGCAGCCCCACCGCGTGGGAGGGCCGTGAGGTCTACTACGAGCAGTACTTC. Full variable domain (outside the CDR3, taken from reference TRBV7-9 and TRBJ2-7): DTGVSQNPRHKITKRGQNVTFRCDPISEHNRLYWYRQTLGQGPEFLTYFQNEAQLEKSRLLSDRFSAERPKGSFSTLEIQRTEQGDSAMYLCASSPTAWEGREVYYEQYFGPGTRLTVT.

The chain employs TRBV7-2 and TRBJ2-5, with D maybe TRBD1 (5 bases). The V end was cut by 1 base, the J end by 1 base, with 13 bases between. The germline CDR1 and CDR2 sequences are SGHTA and FQGNSA. The CDR3 runs to 16 residues. CDR3 loop: CASSLGIQETQETQYF. The CDR3 DNA reads TGTGCCAGCAGCTTAGGGATACAGGAGACCCAAGAGACCCAGTACTTC.

This rearrangement joins TRBV7-2 to TRBJ2-1, with D tentatively TRBD2 (6 bases). Germline values: CDR1 SGHTA, CDR2 FQGNSA. This CDR3 has 16 residues. V was shortened by 4 bases and J by 4 bases, with 17 bases between the two germline ends. The CDR3 is CASSSPTTRLYNEQFF. In DNA, the CDR3 is TGTGCCAGCAGCTCCCCAACGACTAGGTTGTACAATGAGCAGTTCTTC.

This chain connects TRBV15 to TRBJ2-7, with a possible D match to TRBD1 (6 bases). Trimming took off 0 bases at V and 2 bases at J, with 14 bases between the two ends. Germline values: CDR1 LNHNV, CDR2 YYDKDF (reference sequence). The CDR3 extends over 16 amino acids. This chain's CDR3 is CATSRDVRDNTYEQYF. DNA of the CDR3: TGTGCCACCAGCAGAGACGTTAGGGACAACACCTACGAGCAGTACTTC. The full variable domain, rest sourced from reference TRBV15 and TRBJ2-7, is DAMVIQNPRYQVTQFGKPVTLSCSQTLNHNVMYWYQQKSSQAPKLLFHYYDKDFNNEADTPDNFQSRRPNTSFCFLDIRSPGLGDTAMYLCATSRDVRDNTYEQYFGPGTRLTVT.

V is TRBV27 and J is TRBJ2-5; 15 positions agree with TRBD2. There are 18 residues in the CDR3. CDR1 MNHEY and CDR2 SMNVEV come from the germline V gene (reference sequence). Unmatched junction bases numbered 11, after V lost 4 bases and J lost 5 bases. In nucleotides, the CDR3 is TGTGCCAGCAGTTCCCGGACTAGCGGGAGGGCGAGAGAGGAGACCCAGTACTTC. It translates to CASSSRTSGRAREETQYF.

This chain links TRBV28 with TRBJ1-5; D is uncertain. V lost 6 bases and J 2 bases, leaving 14 bases between the germline ends. This CDR3 contains 15 residues. Per the germline V gene, CDR1 is MDHEN and CDR2 is SYDVKM. The CDR3 reads CASSPHGEGNQPQHF. DNA for the CDR3: TGTGCCAGCAGCCCACACGGGGAAGGCAATCAGCCCCAGCATTTT.

The chain joins TRBV5-1 to TRBJ2-1; TRBD2 matches at 8 bases. V shed 1 base, J shed 6 bases, and the junction held 9 bases outside the gene matches. CDR1 SGHRS and CDR2 YFSETQ come from the germline V gene. There are 16 residues in the CDR3. For the CDR3, the DNA is TGCGCCAGCAGCTTGTGGGGACTAGGTGTGCTCAATGAGCAGTTCTTC. Its translation is CASSLWGLGVLNEQFF.

The chain couples TRBV27 to TRBJ2-4; TRBD1 matches 7 bases. The CDR3 length is 16 residues. Germline V CDR1 and CDR2: MNHEY, SMNVEV (reference sequence). Trimming cost V 3 bases and J 5 bases; bases outside gene matches: 10. The CDR3 loop is CASSFDPWTGQNIQYF. The CDR3 DNA is TGTGCCAGCAGTTTTGACCCGTGGACAGGACAAAACATTCAGTACTTC.

Comment on this clone: Different DNA sequences within this sample yield the same CDR3. The chain employs TRBV5-1 and TRBJ1-2; 9 bases are a match to TRBD1. With V trimmed by 0 bases and J by 4 bases, 1 base remained unmatched. Germline CDR1 reads SGHRS; CDR2 reads YFSETQ. The CDR3 totals 14 residues. This CDR3 reads CASSLDRGLYGYTF. DNA of the CDR3: TGCGCCAGCAGCTTGGACAGGGGGCTCTATGGCTACACCTTC.

The chain has TRBV11-3 and TRBJ1-1; no definite D call. Germline V lookup: CDR1 SGHNT, CDR2 YENEEA. With 0 bases removed from V and 5 bases from J, the gap between germline ends came to 10 bases. This CDR3 is built from 14 residues. The CDR3 bases are TGTGCCAGCAGCTTAGACCACTCCAGGACTGAAGCTTTCTTT. It is translated as CASSLDHSRTEAFF.